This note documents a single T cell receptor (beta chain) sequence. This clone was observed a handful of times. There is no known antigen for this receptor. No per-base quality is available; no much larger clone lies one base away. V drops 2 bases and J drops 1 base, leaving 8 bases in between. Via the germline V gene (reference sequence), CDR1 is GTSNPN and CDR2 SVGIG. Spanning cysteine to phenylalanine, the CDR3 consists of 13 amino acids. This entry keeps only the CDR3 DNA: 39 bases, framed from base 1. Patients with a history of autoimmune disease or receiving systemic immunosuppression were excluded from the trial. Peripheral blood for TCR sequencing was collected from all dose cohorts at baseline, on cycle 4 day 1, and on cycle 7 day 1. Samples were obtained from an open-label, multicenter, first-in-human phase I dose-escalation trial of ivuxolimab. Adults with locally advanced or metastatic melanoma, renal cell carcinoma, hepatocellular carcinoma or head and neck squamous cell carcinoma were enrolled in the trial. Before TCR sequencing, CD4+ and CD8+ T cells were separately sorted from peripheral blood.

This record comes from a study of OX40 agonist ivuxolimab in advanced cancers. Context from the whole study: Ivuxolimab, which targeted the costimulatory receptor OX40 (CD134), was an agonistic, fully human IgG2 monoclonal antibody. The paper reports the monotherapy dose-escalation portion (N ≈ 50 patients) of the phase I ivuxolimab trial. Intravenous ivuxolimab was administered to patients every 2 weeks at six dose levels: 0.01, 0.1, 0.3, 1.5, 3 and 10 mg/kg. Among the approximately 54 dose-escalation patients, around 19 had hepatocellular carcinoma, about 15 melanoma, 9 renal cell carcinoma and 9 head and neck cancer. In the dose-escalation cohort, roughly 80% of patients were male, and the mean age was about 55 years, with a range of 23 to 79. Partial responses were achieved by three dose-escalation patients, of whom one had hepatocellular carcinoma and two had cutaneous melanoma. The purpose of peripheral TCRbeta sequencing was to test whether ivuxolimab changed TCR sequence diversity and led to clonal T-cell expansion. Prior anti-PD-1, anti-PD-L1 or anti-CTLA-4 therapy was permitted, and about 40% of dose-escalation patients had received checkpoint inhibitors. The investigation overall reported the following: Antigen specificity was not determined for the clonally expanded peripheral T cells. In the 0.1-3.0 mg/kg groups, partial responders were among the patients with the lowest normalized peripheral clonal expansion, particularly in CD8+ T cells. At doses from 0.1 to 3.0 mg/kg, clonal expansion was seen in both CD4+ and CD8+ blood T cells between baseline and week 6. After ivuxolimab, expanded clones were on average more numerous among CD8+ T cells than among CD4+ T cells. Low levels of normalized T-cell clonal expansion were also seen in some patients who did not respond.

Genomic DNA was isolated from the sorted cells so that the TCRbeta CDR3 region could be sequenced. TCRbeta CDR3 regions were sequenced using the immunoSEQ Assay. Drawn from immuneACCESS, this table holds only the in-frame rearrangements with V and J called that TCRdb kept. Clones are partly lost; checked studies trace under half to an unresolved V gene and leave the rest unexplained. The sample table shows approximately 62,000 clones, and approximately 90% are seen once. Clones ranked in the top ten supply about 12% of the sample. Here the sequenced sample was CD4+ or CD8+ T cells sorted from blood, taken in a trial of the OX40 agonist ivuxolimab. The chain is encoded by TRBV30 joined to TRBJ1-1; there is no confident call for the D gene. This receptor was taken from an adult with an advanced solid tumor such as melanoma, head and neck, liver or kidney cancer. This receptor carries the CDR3 CAWSIGRNTEAFF. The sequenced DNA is TGTGCCTGGAGTATAGGCCGGAACACTGAAGCTTTCTTT.